This T cell receptor beta chain was obtained from a study of low-dose radiotherapy and immunotherapy resistance in tumors. Study at large: On an every-two-weeks schedule, patients received intravenous nivolumab 240 mg, along with ipilimumab 1 mg/kg every six weeks.

TRAV- and TRBV-specific primers primed first-strand cDNA, covering alpha and beta chains. Both a constant-region primer and a V-primer adapter served to amplify TCRs across around 20 PCR cycles. Via MiXCR, TCRdb re-called the reads, giving one row per CDR3 protein. The table records 65,000 to 85,000 distinct CDR3 sequences, 15% to 20% of them present only once. As for time point: after trial treatment. The treatment: LDRT plus nivolumab, ipilimumab, low-dose cyclophosphamide and aspirin (RACIN trial). This clonotype was seen repeatedly, ten times or more. CDR1 is DFQATT and CDR2 is SNEGSKA in the germline V gene (reference sequence). The junction had 3 bases not matched to a gene; V was cut back by 6 bases and J by 2 bases. The CDR3 covers 13 residues.

Here the sequenced sample was PBMCs, taken after low-dose radiotherapy plus immunotherapy. The clonotype originates from a male donor with prostate cancer. This chain uses TRBV20-1 with TRBJ2-2, with 7 bases matching TRBD1. The CDR3 spells CSARDSNTGELFF. In DNA, the CDR3 is TGCAGTGCACGGGACAGCAACACCGGGGAGCTGTTTTTT.